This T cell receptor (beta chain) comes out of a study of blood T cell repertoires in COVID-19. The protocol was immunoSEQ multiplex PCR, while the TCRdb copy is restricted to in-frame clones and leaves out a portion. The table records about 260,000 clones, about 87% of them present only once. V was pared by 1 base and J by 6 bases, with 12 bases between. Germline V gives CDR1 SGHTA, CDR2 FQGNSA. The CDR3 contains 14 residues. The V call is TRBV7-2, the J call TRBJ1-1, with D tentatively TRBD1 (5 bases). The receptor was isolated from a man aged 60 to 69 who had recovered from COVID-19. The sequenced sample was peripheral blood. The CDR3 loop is CASSLGLPGAEAFF. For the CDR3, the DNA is TGTGCCAGCAGCTTAGGTTTACCGGGGGCTGAAGCTTTCTTT.